These 11 T cell receptor beta chains were sequenced from one sample in a study of blood T cell repertoires in COVID-19. Data came from immunoSEQ multiplex PCR; TCRdb stores just in-frame clones and leaves some out. In the table there are tens of thousands of clones, about 82% of which are singletons. Sequenced: peripheral blood. Every receptor here comes from a woman of 80 years or more with acute or convalescent COVID-19.

The V and J genes are TRBV6-2 or TRBV6-3 and TRBJ2-4, with 8 bases matching TRBD1. This CDR3 is 15 amino acids long. Trimming removed 5 bases from V and 4 bases from J; junction bases left unmatched: 7. The germline gives CDR1 MNHEY, CDR2 SVGEGT. Here the CDR3 reads CASSRPTGGKNIQYF. CDR3 DNA: TGTGCCAGCAGTCGACCCACAGGGGGTAAAAACATTCAGTACTTC.

The table lists this clone with a count of one. DNA for the CDR3: TGTGCCATGGGACAGGGATTAAACACCGGGGAGCTGTTTTTT. It translates to CAMGQGLNTGELFF. The chain combines TRBV5-4 with TRBJ2-2; 9 nucleotides match TRBD1. Germline V gives CDR1 SGHNT, CDR2 YYREEE (reference sequence). The J segment lost 2 bases and the V segment lost 9 bases, leaving 5 bases of the junction unmatched. The CDR3 has 14 amino acids.

The CDR3 protein is CASSLGGGRYNEQFF. The CDR3 bases are TGCGCCAGCAGCTTGGGCGGGGGGCGGTACAATGAGCAGTTCTTC. The J gene is TRBJ2-1, the V gene TRBV5-1; 8 bases align to TRBD2. Germline loops: CDR1 SGHRS, CDR2 YFSETQ. CDR3 length: 15 residues. With V trimmed by 0 bases and J by 4 bases, 3 bases remained unmatched. The full variable domain, rest sourced from reference TRBV5-1 and TRBJ2-1, is KAGVTQTPRYLIKTRGQQVTLSCSPISGHRSVSWYQQTPGQGLQFLFEYFSETQRNKGNFPGRFSGRQFSNSRSEMNVSTLELGDSALYLCASSLGGGRYNEQFFGPGTRLTVL.

V is TRBV9 and J is TRBJ1-2; D perhaps matches TRBD1 (5 bases). This CDR3 spans 16 amino acids. The V gene's germline CDR1 is SGDLS and CDR2 YYNGEE. V was trimmed by 0 bases and J by 7 bases, leaving 19 bases between them. The CDR3 here is CASSVASTGDRAGYTF. CDR3 in DNA: TGTGCCAGCAGCGTAGCTTCAACGGGGGACCGCGCTGGCTACACCTTC.

In this sample, this clone turned up a few times. This rearrangement joins TRBV18 to TRBJ2-7, with a weak D call TRBD1 (5 bases). Trimming removed 3 bases from V and 2 bases from J, with 11 bases in between. The CDR3 is 14 residues long. CDR1 and CDR2 (germline): KGHSH, LQKENI. CDR3 sequence reads: CASSPDSGAYEQYV. CDR3 in DNA: TGTGCCAGCTCACCCGACAGTGGGGCCTACGAGCAGTACGTC.

The gene calls are TRBV9 and TRBJ1-1, with D maybe TRBD1 (5 bases). Germline V CDR1 and CDR2: SGDLS, YYNGEE. Trimming removed 4 bases at V and 2 bases at J, with 9 bases between. This CDR3 spans 13 amino acids. The chain's CDR3 is CASSWTYNTEAFF. CDR3 coding DNA: TGTGCCAGCAGCTGGACATACAACACTGAAGCTTTCTTT.

This clone came up a few times. CDR3 sequence reads: CASSPTGTYYNEQFF. The DNA for the CDR3 is TGTGCCAGCAGCCCAACCGGGACTTACTACAATGAGCAGTTCTTC. The chain couples TRBV3-1 (or the pseudogene TRBV3-2) to TRBJ2-1, with D maybe TRBD2 (6 bases). In germline, CDR1 is LGHDT, CDR2 YNNKEL (reference sequence). There are 15 residues in the CDR3. Trimming took 4 bases from V and 3 from J, leaving 13 bases between them.

In DNA form, the CDR3 reads TGTGCCACACAGGGCTCCGGAAACACCATATATTTT. It is translated as CATQGSGNTIYF. The V gene is TRBV12-3 or TRBV12-4, the J gene TRBJ1-3, with D maybe TRBD1 (6 bases). With 10 bases removed from V and 4 bases from J, the gap between germline ends came to 11 bases. The CDR3 covers 12 residues.

The chain couples TRBV9 to TRBJ1-3; the D is unclear. Germline V gene sequence: CDR1 SGDLS, CDR2 YYNGEE. CDR3 size: 20 residues. V was pared by 1 base and J by 0 bases, with 23 bases between. The CDR3 DNA reads as TGTGCCAGCAGCGTACCCACCGTACCCCAACCGACAAGCTCTGGAAACACCATATATTTT. It specifies CASSVPTVPQPTSSGNTIYF.

This clone was picked up one time. One end of the junction varies from germline; a read error may be responsible. The V and J genes are TRBV19 and TRBJ1-5; no definite D call. The germline CDR1 and CDR2 sequences are LNHDA and SQIVND (reference sequence). This CDR3 spans 15 amino acids. CDR3 DNA sequence: TGTGCCAGTAGTCTAGACGGAATAGCCGCTCAGCCCCAGCATTTT. This gives the protein CASSLDGIAAQPQHF. Full variable domain (outside the CDR3, taken from reference TRBV19 and TRBJ1-5): DGGITQSPKYLFRKEGQNVTLSCEQNLNHDAMYWYRQDPGQGLRLIYYSQIVNDFQKGDIAEGYSVSREKKESFPLTVTSAQKNPTAFYLCASSLDGIAAQPQHFGDGTRLSIL.

The chain uses TRBV3-1 (or the pseudogene TRBV3-2) and TRBJ1-5; D perhaps matches TRBD1 (6 bases). This CDR3 region has 16 residues. The ends were cut back, 1 base at V and 2 bases at J, with 12 bases in the middle. Germline loops: CDR1 LGHDT, CDR2 YNNKEL (reference sequence). In DNA, the CDR3 is TGTGCCAGCAGCCAAGCCGGGACAAGCGGCAATCAGCCCCAGCATTTT. Its translation is CASSQAGTSGNQPQHF.